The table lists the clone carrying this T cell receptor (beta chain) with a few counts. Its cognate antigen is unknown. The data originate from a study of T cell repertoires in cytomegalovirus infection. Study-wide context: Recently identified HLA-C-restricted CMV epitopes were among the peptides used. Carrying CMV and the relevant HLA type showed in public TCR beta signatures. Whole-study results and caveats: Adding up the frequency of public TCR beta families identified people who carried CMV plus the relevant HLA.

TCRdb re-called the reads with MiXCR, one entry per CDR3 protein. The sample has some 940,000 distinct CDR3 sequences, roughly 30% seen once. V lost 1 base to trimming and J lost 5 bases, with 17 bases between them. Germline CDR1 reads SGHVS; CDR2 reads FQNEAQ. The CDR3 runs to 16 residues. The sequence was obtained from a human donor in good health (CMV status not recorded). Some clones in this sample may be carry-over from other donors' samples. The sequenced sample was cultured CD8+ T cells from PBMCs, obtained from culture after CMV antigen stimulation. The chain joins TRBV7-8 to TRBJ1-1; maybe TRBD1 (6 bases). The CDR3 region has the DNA TGTGCCAGCAGCTTAGTAACCGTACAGGGAAGAACTGAAGCTTTCTTT. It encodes CASSLVTVQGRTEAFF. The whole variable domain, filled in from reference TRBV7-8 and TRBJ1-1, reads GAGVSQSPRYKVAKRGQDVALRCDPISGHVSLFWYQQALGQGPEFLTYFQNEAQLDKSGLPSDRFFAERPEGSVSTLKIQRTQQEDSAVYLCASSLVTVQGRTEAFFGQGTRLTVV.